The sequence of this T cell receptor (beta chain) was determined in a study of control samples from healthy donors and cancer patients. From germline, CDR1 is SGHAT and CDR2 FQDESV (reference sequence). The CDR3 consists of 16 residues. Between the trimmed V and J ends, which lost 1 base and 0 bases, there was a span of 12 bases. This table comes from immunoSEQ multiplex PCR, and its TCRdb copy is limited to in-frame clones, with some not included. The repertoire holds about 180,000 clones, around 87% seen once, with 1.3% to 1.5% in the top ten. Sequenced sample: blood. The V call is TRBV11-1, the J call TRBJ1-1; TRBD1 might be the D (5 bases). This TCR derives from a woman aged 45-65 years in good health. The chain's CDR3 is CASSLDVRQLNTEAFF. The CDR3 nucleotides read TGTGCCAGCAGCTTAGATGTACGACAGTTGAACACTGAAGCTTTCTTT.